These 5 T cell receptor beta chains originate from one sample sequenced in a study of glioma-infiltrating T cells after dendritic cell vaccination. Profiled with immunoSEQ multiplex PCR; TCRdb holds only in-frame clones, not every one. The table records approximately 82,000 clones, over 85% of them present only once. The sequencing here drew on blood, taken before dendritic cell vaccination. These receptors were taken from a human donor with glioblastoma.

The rearrangement links TRBV29-1 to TRBJ2-5, with a tentative D call TRBD1 (6 bases). Trimming took 3 bases from V and 6 from J, leaving 14 bases between them. The CDR3 runs to 13 residues. Looked up from germline, CDR1 is SQVTM and CDR2 is ANQGSEA. CDR3: CSVDGIQGKTQYF. CDR3 sequence (DNA): TGCAGCGTTGATGGCATCCAGGGGAAGACCCAGTACTTC.

The V gene is TRBV19, the J gene TRBJ2-4, with TRBD2 matching over 8 bases. J was trimmed by 6 bases and V by 7 bases; bases with no gene match: 8. Germline V gives CDR1 LNHDA, CDR2 SQIVND (reference sequence). The CDR3 has 14 residues. The CDR3 protein is CASTQRGHVNIQYF. As DNA, the CDR3 is TGTGCCAGTACCCAGCGGGGGCATGTAAACATTCAGTACTTC.

This clone has only one observation. V is TRBV7-8 and J is TRBJ2-1; possibly TRBD2 for D (7 bases). This CDR3 region has 16 residues. The V end lost 0 bases, the J end lost 4 bases, and 13 bases lay between the germline ends. In germline, CDR1 is SGHVS, CDR2 FQNEAQ. CDR3 nucleotide sequence: TGTGCCAGCAGCTTAGCGGGGGGGCTATTTTACAATGAGCAGTTCTTC. Translating it yields CASSLAGGLFYNEQFF.

The rearrangement joins TRBV18 to TRBJ2-1, with TRBD2 matching over 11 bases. Trimming took 3 bases from V and 1 from J; bases not matched to a gene: 5. Germline values: CDR1 KGHSH, CDR2 LQKENI. The CDR3 totals 17 residues. This CDR3 reads CASSPITSGGSYNEQFF. CDR3 DNA sequence: TGTGCCAGCTCACCGATTACTAGCGGGGGTTCCTACAATGAGCAGTTCTTC.

The chain carries TRBV19 and TRBJ2-4; 10 positions match TRBD1. In germline, CDR1 is LNHDA, CDR2 SQIVND (reference sequence). The CDR3 consists of 16 residues. With 1 base clipped from V and 7 bases from J, the junction kept 7 bases outside the gene matches. The CDR3, as DNA: TGTGCCAGTAGTATAGGTCGGGACAGGGGTAGGAACATTCAGTACTTC. It encodes CASSIGRDRGRNIQYF.